Following are 20 T cell receptor beta chains from one sample sequenced in a study of molecular identifiers for immune sequencing clone quantification (dated by TCRdb to 2017 to 2018). The method was PCR. This sample was sequenced with a NextSeq 500. The raw public reads went through TCRdb reprocessing: fastp at Q25, MiXCR clone calling, in-frame beta chains kept. Here each entry gathers all rows of one CDR3 protein and keeps the most common genes and DNA. The sample table holds more than 95,000 distinct CDR3 sequences, of which more than 20% were seen once. Of the sample, roughly 1% falls within the top ten clones. The sample comprised naive CD8+ T cells from blood, with Jurkat cell RNA spiked in. The intended sense of this specimen's cell subset or site label: FACS-sorted CD8+CD4-CCR7+CD45RA+ naive T cells. The receptor set was obtained from a human donor in good health. Some libraries in this study had Jurkat cell RNA spiked in.

A note on this clonotype: It may be a read error: a sequence one base away is much more abundant. J is TRBJ2-7 and V is TRBV6-1; weak D call: TRBD2 (6 bases). The CDR3 spans 15 residues. Germline CDR1 reads MNHNS; CDR2 reads SASEGT. The V end lost 6 bases, the J end lost 2 bases, and 17 bases lay between the germline ends. CDR3 nucleotide sequence: TGTGCCAGCAGGACCCGGGACTCCCCGCCCTACGAGCAGTACTTC. Translated, it gives CASRTRDSPPYEQYF.

In the case of this clonotype: This may be a read error: a much more frequent sequence differs by one nucleotide. The rearrangement links TRBV14 to TRBJ2-5; D uncertain. The germline CDR1 and CDR2 sequences are SGHDN and FVKESK. The CDR3 extends over 13 amino acids. The germline V and J ends were trimmed by 8 bases and 0 bases, with 10 bases remaining between them. The CDR3 DNA sequence: TGTGCCAGCCGAGACGACCACCAAGAGACCCAGTACTTC. Translated: CASRDDHQETQYF.

The CDR3 region is CASSLREGGPFYEQFF. CDR3 DNA: TGTGCCAGCAGCTTAAGGGAGGGAGGGCCTTTTTATGAGCAGTTCTTC. This chain joins TRBV13 and TRBJ2-1; TRBD2 aligns across 7 bases. After removal of 2 bases from V and 8 bases from J, the junction contained 12 bases not matched to a gene. Germline lookup yields CDR1 PRHDT and CDR2 FYEKMQ (reference sequence). The CDR3 loop spans 16 amino acids. The full variable domain, with the rest looked up from reference TRBV13 and TRBJ2-1, is AAGVIQSPRHLIKEKRETATLKCYPIPRHDTVYWYQQGPGQDPQFLISFYEKMQSDKGSIPDRFSAQQFSDYHSELNMSSLELGDSALYFCASSLREGGPFYEQFFGPGTRLTVL.

Only a few counts were recorded for this clonotype. The chain uses TRBV20-1 and TRBJ2-7, with D uncertain. CDR1 and CDR2 from the germline V gene are DFQATT and SNEGSKA (reference sequence). The CDR3 is 17 amino acids. Trimming removed 0 bases from V and 1 base from J, with 19 bases in between. The CDR3, as DNA: TGCAGTGCTAGAGACCCACAGAACAAAGGGTCTTCCTACGAGCAGTACTTC. Its protein product is CSARDPQNKGSSYEQYF.

This clonotype was detected a few times. Since a much larger clone is just one base distant, this may be a read error. The chain is built from TRBV3-1 and TRBJ2-3; D not certain. CDR1 is LGHDT, CDR2 YNNKEL, per germline (reference sequence). The V end lost 0 bases, the J end lost 3 bases, and 10 bases lay between the germline ends. The CDR3 is 15 amino acids. CDR3 nucleotides: TGTGCCAGCAGCCAAGAAACAATACCTACAGATACGCAGTATTTT. Translated: CASSQETIPTDTQYF.

This clonotype showed up many times. The chain is built from TRBV4-1 and TRBJ2-7; D possibly corresponds to TRBD1 (6 bases). V gave up 4 bases and J gave up 4 bases, with 17 bases separating them. The CDR3 extends over 15 amino acids. CDR1 MGHRA and CDR2 YSYEKL come from the germline V gene. Here the CDR3 reads CASSPDPQGRYEQYF. CDR3 nucleotides: TGCGCCAGCAGCCCTGATCCTCAGGGGAGATACGAGCAGTACTTC.

This clonotype occurred a few times. A much larger clonotype is one base distant, so this may be a read error. The chain combines TRBV27 with TRBJ2-3; a possible D gene is TRBD1 (5 bases). The J call is uncertain, as TRBJ1-5 better fits the DNA end. The V gene's germline CDR1 is MNHEY and CDR2 SMNVEV (reference sequence). The CDR3 runs 15 residues. As DNA, the CDR3 is TGTGCCAGCAGTTATAGACAGACAAGCACAGATACGCAGCATTTT. Translated, it gives CASSYRQTSTDTQHF.

Turning to this clonotype: A much larger clone differs by one base, so this may be a read error. The V and J genes are TRBV27 and TRBJ1-2; D might be TRBD1 (6 bases). The CDR3 runs 15 residues. Germline CDR1 is MNHEY and CDR2 is SMNVEV (reference sequence). CDR3 DNA sequence: TGTGCCGGCAGTTTTCGAAATCAGGGGCGGAATGGCTACACCTTC. It encodes CAGSFRNQGRNGYTF.

This clonotype was picked up many times. The rearrangement uses TRBV5-6 and TRBJ1-1; no firm D call. Trimming shortened V by 4 bases and J by 3 bases, and 13 bases separated the two germline ends. The CDR3 is made up of 14 amino acids. Per the germline V gene, CDR1 is SGHDT and CDR2 is YYEEEE. Written as DNA, the CDR3 is TGTGCCAGCAGCATATATGACGGATACACTGAAGCTTTCTTT. It translates to CASSIYDGYTEAFF.

This clonotype was seen a few times. The chain is built from TRBV7-9 and TRBJ2-7; D unclear. CDR3 length: 14 residues. CDR1 and CDR2 from the germline V gene are SEHNR and FQNEAQ (reference sequence). Trimming pared 1 base from V and 2 bases from J, leaving 9 bases between. This CDR3 is CASSLVSGTYEQYF. In nucleotides, the CDR3 is TGTGCCAGCAGCTTAGTCTCAGGAACCTACGAGCAGTACTTC. Complete variable domain (other parts from reference TRBV7-9 and TRBJ2-7): DTGVSQNPRHKITKRGQNVTFRCDPISEHNRLYWYRQTLGQGPEFLTYFQNEAQLEKSRLLSDRFSAERPKGSFSTLEIQRTEQGDSAMYLCASSLVSGTYEQYFGPGTRLTVT.

Points on this clonotype: A much larger clone is a single base away; this may be a read error. The rearrangement uses TRBV27 and TRBJ2-7; D is perhaps TRBD1 (6 bases). The germline V gene encodes CDR1 MNHEY and CDR2 SMNVEV (reference sequence). The CDR3 runs 14 residues. The CDR3 loop is CAGSLGAGAYEQYF. Here the CDR3 DNA reads TGTGCCGGCAGTTTAGGGGCAGGGGCCTACGAGCAGTACTTC.

In the case of this clonotype: A much larger clone lies a single base off, so this may be a read error. The chain couples TRBV6-5 to TRBJ1-6; tentatively, D is TRBD1 (6 bases). This CDR3 comprises 18 residues. The germline V gene encodes CDR1 MNHEY and CDR2 SVGAGI. Trimming shortened V by 6 bases and J by 7 bases, and 25 bases separated the two germline ends. The CDR3 sequence is CASSLKIDRGFWNSPLHF. In DNA form, the CDR3 reads TGTGCCAGCAGCCTTAAAATCGATAGGGGGTTTTGGAATTCACCCCTCCACTTT.

Of note for this clonotype: This may come from a read error, since a much larger clone is one base off. The chain has TRBV11-2 and TRBJ2-6, with TRBD2 matching 14 bases. The CDR3 contains 19 residues. Germline-derived CDR1 and CDR2 are SGHAT and FQNNGV. The CDR3 loop is CASSFHSGLAGVGASVLTF. CDR3 sequence (DNA): TGTGCCAGCAGCTTTCATTCGGGACTAGCGGGAGTTGGGGCCAGCGTCCTGACTTTC. Variable domain in full (rest from reference TRBV11-2 and TRBJ2-6): EAGVAQSPRYKIIEKRQSVAFWCNPISGHATLYWYQQILGQGPKLLIQFQNNGVVDDSQLPKDRFSAERLKGVDSTLKIQPAKLEDSAVYLCASSFHSGLAGVGASVLTFGAGSRLTVL.

This clonotype was counted many times. This chain links TRBV7-2 with TRBJ2-1; tentative D call: TRBD1 (5 bases). Deletions cut 2 bases from V and 3 bases from J, with 8 bases between. The CDR3 sequence is 14 residues long. The germline V gene encodes CDR1 SGHTA and CDR2 FQGNSA. CDR3 sequence reads: CASSLRQLYNEQFF. Written as DNA, the CDR3 is TGTGCCAGCAGCTTAAGACAGCTCTACAATGAGCAGTTCTTC.

A remark on this clonotype: A much larger clone is a single base away; this may be a read error. This sequence joins TRBV27 and TRBJ2-7; possible D gene TRBD2, 5 bases. This CDR3 is built from 14 residues. Germline V lookup: CDR1 MNHEY, CDR2 SMNVEV (reference sequence). Trimming removed 4 bases at V and 3 bases at J, with 13 bases between. For the CDR3, the DNA is TGTGCCAGCAGTTCGCTAACGGGAAGCTACGAGCAGTACTTC. Its protein is CASSSLTGSYEQYF.

As to this clonotype: Given a much more abundant clone one base away, this may be a read error. The chain uses TRBV29-1 and TRBJ2-7; D might be TRBD1 (5 bases). CDR3 length: 13 amino acids. Trimming shortened V by 4 bases and J by 2 bases, and 12 bases separated the two germline ends. Germline V gene sequence: CDR1 SQVTM, CDR2 ANQGSEA. The CDR3 DNA reads as TGCAGCGTTGCACAGGCAGGCACCTACGAGCAGTACTTC. It encodes CSVAQAGTYEQYF.

The chain employs TRBV27 and TRBJ2-1, with 7 bases matching TRBD1. The CDR3 is 13 amino acids. The germline V gene has CDR1 MNHEY and CDR2 SMNVEV (reference sequence). After removal of 2 bases from V and 10 bases from J, the junction contained 5 bases not matched to a gene. The CDR3 bases are TGTGCCAGCAGTTTAAAAGGGGGCTTGGAGCAGTTCTTC. Translation gives CASSLKGGLEQFF.

With respect to this clonotype: Sequence at one end of the junction differs from germline and may be a read error. This chain joins TRBV28 and TRBJ2-7, with D tentatively TRBD1 (6 bases). Per the germline V gene, CDR1 is MDHEN and CDR2 is SYDVKM. The CDR3 runs 15 residues. The CDR3 DNA sequence: TGTGCCAGCAGTTTCGGGCAGGGGCAAACCTACGGGCAGTACTTC. Translation: CASSFGQGQTYGQYF.

Many counts were recorded for this clonotype. The CDR3 loop reads CASSLGQVQPQHF. In DNA form, the CDR3 reads TGTGCCAGCAGCTTGGGACAGGTTCAGCCCCAGCATTTT. The chain recombines TRBV5-6 with TRBJ1-5; perhaps TRBD1 as D (6 bases). The V gene's germline CDR1 is SGHDT and CDR2 YYEEEE. The length of the CDR3 is 13 residues. The V and J ends lost 0 bases and 6 bases respectively, with 7 bases between them. The whole variable domain, filled in from reference TRBV5-6 and TRBJ1-5, reads DAGVTQSPTHLIKTRGQQVTLRCSPKSGHDTVSWYQQALGQGPQFIFQYYEEEERQRGNFPDRFSGHQFPNYSSELNVNALLLGDSALYLCASSLGQVQPQHFGDGTRLSIL.

This clonotype was found many times. The chain recombines TRBV28 with TRBJ2-1; D gene unclear. This CDR3 comprises 15 residues. The germline V and J ends were trimmed by 3 bases and 0 bases, with 9 bases remaining between them. CDR1 MDHEN and CDR2 SYDVKM come from the germline V gene. The CDR3 sequence is CASSFRRSSYNEQFF. CDR3 in DNA: TGTGCCAGCAGTTTTAGGCGGAGCTCCTACAATGAGCAGTTCTTC.